This T cell receptor (beta chain) is from a study of T cells after yellow fever vaccination. V dropped 1 base and J dropped 2; count of bases not matched to a gene: 8. There are 16 residues in the CDR3. Per germline, CDR1 SGHVS and CDR2 FNYEAQ. TCRdb re-analysed the 5' RACE reads in MiXCR, keeping a single row per CDR3 protein. This sample has 65,000 to 90,000 distinct CDR3 sequences, with about an eighth found just once. The sequences come from CD8+ T cells not binding an NS4B(214-222) dextramer, sorted from PBMCs, collected approximately 20 days after the first yellow fever vaccination. The rearrangement joins TRBV7-6 to TRBJ2-7; TRBD2 agrees at 7 bases. The clonotype comes from a young man who received the YFV17D yellow fever vaccine. The CDR3 loop is CASSLEVPGGTYEQYF. The CDR3 nucleotides read TGTGCCAGCAGCTTAGAGGTGCCGGGGGGAACCTACGAGCAGTACTTC. The full variable domain, rest sourced from reference TRBV7-6 and TRBJ2-7, is GAGVSQSPRYKVTKRGQDVALRCDPISGHVSLYWYRQALGQGPEFLTYFNYEAQQDKSGLPNDRFSAERPEGSISTLTIQRTEQRDSAMYRCASSLEVPGGTYEQYFGPGTRLTVT.